This T cell receptor (beta chain) came from a study of Ad26.COV2.S vaccination and SARS-CoV-2 variants. Study outcomes and limitations: Analyses that measured TCR breadth and depth may have underestimated total T cell responses.

The V end was cut by 0 bases, the J end by 6 bases, with 6 bases between. Germline V gene data show CDR1 as MNHEY and CDR2 as SVGEGT. The CDR3 has 13 residues. About this clone: Its antigen is still unknown.

Generated by immunoSEQ multiplex PCR, the TCRdb table keeps only in-frame clones and is missing some. The sample lists hundreds of thousands of clones, 75% to 95% occurring once. Treatment in this sample: some 20 received Ad26.COV2.S at low or high dose, single or two shots; 5 received placebo; per-sample allocation not given. Following the first vaccine or placebo injection, samples were taken on day 63. The origin of this receptor is a person aged 18 to 65 who received the Ad26.COV2.S COVID-19 vaccine or a placebo. The chain couples TRBV6-2 or TRBV6-3 to TRBJ2-1; D remains ambiguous. Specimen: peripheral blood, collected in a trial of Ad26.COV2.S vaccine versus placebo. The CDR3 DNA is TGTGCCAGCAGTTACTCGAACGTCAATGAGCAGTTCTTC. It translates to CASSYSNVNEQFF.